Below, 22 T cell receptor beta chains from the same sample are listed, as sequenced in a study of blood T cell repertoires in COVID-19. Clones were read by immunoSEQ multiplex PCR, and TCRdb kept only the in-frame ones, dropping some. The sample has fewer than 250,000 clones; more than 75% are singletons. The sequenced material came from PBMCs or T cells enriched from blood (not recorded which). The receptors were gathered from a woman between 40 and 50 years old with acute COVID-19.

The chain couples TRBV27 to TRBJ2-7; a possible D gene is TRBD1 (5 bases). CDR1 is MNHEY, CDR2 SMNVEV, per germline (reference sequence). CDR3 length: 15 amino acids. Deletions cut 2 bases from V and 1 base from J, with 12 bases between. In DNA, the CDR3 is TGTGCCAGCAGTTTAGGGCAGGGCTATTCCTACGAGCAGTACTTC. This gives the protein CASSLGQGYSYEQYF.

J is TRBJ2-2 and V is TRBV7-9, with TRBD2 identical over 7 bases. Looked up from germline, CDR1 is SEHNR and CDR2 is FQNEAQ (reference sequence). Unmatched junction bases numbered 12, after V lost 4 bases and J lost 7 bases. This CDR3 comprises 16 residues. CDR3 in DNA: TGTGCCAGCAGCTCCAACTTACTAGCGATATTCGGGGAGCTGTTTTTT. This translates into CASSSNLLAIFGELFF.

J is TRBJ2-3 and V is TRBV11-3, with 8 bases lining up with TRBD1. The CDR3 sequence is 16 residues long. Germline V gene lookup returns CDR1 SGHNT and CDR2 YENEEA. With V trimmed by 5 bases and J by 3 bases, 10 bases remained unmatched. CDR3 amino acids: CASSKPGRGLTDTQYF. The CDR3 coding sequence is TGTGCCAGCAGCAAACCCGGCAGGGGGCTAACAGATACGCAGTATTTT. The complete variable domain, with remaining parts taken from reference TRBV11-3 and TRBJ2-3, reads EAGVVQSPRYKIIEKKQPVAFWCNPISGHNTLYWYLQNLGQGPELLIRYENEEAVDDSQLPKDRFSAERLKGVDSTLKIQPAELGDSAVYLCASSKPGRGLTDTQYFGPGTRLTVL.

The chain recombines TRBV6-5 with TRBJ1-1; D call uncertain. CDR1 MNHEY and CDR2 SVGAGI come from the germline V gene. The CDR3 runs to 14 residues. V was clipped by 2 bases and J by 5 bases, with 12 bases between them. The CDR3 bases are TGTGCCAGCAGTTACCACAGCCCGGGGACTGAAGCTTTCTTT. Encoded protein: CASSYHSPGTEAFF.

This clone appeared a single time. J is TRBJ2-3 and V is TRBV7-3; tentative D call: TRBD2 (5 bases). Deletions cut 4 bases from V and 2 bases from J, with 10 bases between. This CDR3 is 14 amino acids long. Per germline, CDR1 SGHTA and CDR2 FQGTGA. CDR3 sequence reads: CASSSPGDTDTQYF. The CDR3 DNA is TGTGCCAGCAGCTCGCCCGGGGACACAGATACGCAGTATTTT.

The rearrangement joins TRBV5-1 to TRBJ2-1; D remains ambiguous. The germline gives CDR1 SGHRS, CDR2 YFSETQ. The CDR3 length is 16 residues. The V end was cut by 0 bases, the J end by 6 bases, with 16 bases between. This CDR3 reads CASSLGTFQSRNEQFF. Here the CDR3 DNA reads TGCGCCAGCAGCTTGGGAACGTTCCAGTCCCGCAATGAGCAGTTCTTC.

The chain employs TRBV29-1 and TRBJ2-5; possibly TRBD1 for D (6 bases). This CDR3 spans 13 amino acids. Germline V gives CDR1 SQVTM, CDR2 ANQGSEA. The V gene lost 2 bases and the J gene lost 13 bases, with 20 bases spanning the gap. The CDR3 DNA reads as TGCAGCGTTGAAAAGAGGGCGAGGGGGTTAGGGTACTTC. Residues: CSVEKRARGLGYF.

The chain employs TRBV6-5 and TRBJ2-7, with D uncertain. Germline-derived CDR1 and CDR2 are MNHEY and SVGAGI. Trimming took 0 bases from V and 6 from J, leaving 12 bases between them. This CDR3 is 14 amino acids long. In DNA form, the CDR3 reads TGTGCCAGCAGTTACTCGGGCCTTCCCCCCGAGCAGTACTTC. It yields the protein CASSYSGLPPEQYF.

The chain recombines TRBV7-2 with TRBJ1-5; D call uncertain. V was shortened by 0 bases and J by 4 bases, with 13 bases between the two germline ends. Germline V lookup: CDR1 SGHTA, CDR2 FQGNSA. The CDR3 covers 16 residues. CDR3 in DNA: TGTGCCAGCAGCTTAGCGGAGGGCCGGTGGAATCAGCCCCAGCATTTT. Encoded protein: CASSLAEGRWNQPQHF.

This chain uses TRBV19 with TRBJ2-3, with TRBD1 matching over 11 bases. Germline V CDR1 and CDR2: LNHDA, SQIVND (reference sequence). This CDR3 has 16 amino acids. V gave up 5 bases and J gave up 4 bases; unmatched junction bases: 8. CDR3 amino acids: CASSLRTGGGSDTQYF. For the CDR3, the DNA is TGTGCCAGTAGTTTAAGGACAGGGGGCGGGTCAGATACGCAGTATTTT.

The chain combines TRBV2 with TRBJ1-6; the D is unclear. The CDR3 contains 14 residues. V was clipped by 6 bases and J by 0 bases, with 6 bases between them. The germline V gene has CDR1 SNHLY and CDR2 FYNNEI. CDR3 region: CASRLSSYNSPLHF. As DNA, the CDR3 is TGTGCCAGCAGACTTAGCTCCTATAATTCACCCCTCCACTTT. The whole variable domain, remainder taken from reference TRBV2 and TRBJ1-6, is EPEVTQTPSHQVTQMGQEVILRCVPISNHLYFYWYRQILGQKVEFLVSFYNNEISEKSEIFDDQFSVERPDGSNFTLKIRSTKLEDSAMYFCASRLSSYNSPLHFGNGTRLTVT.

This chain uses TRBV5-1 with TRBJ1-5, with D possibly being TRBD1 (5 bases). V lost 7 bases to trimming and J lost 1 base, with 15 bases between them. The CDR3 loop spans 15 amino acids. Germline CDR1 and CDR2: SGHRS and YFSETQ. CDR3 residues: CASAEAPGSNQPQHF. The DNA for the CDR3 is TGCGCCAGCGCCGAAGCTCCAGGGAGCAATCAGCCCCAGCATTTT.

CDR3 residues: CATSAGDSMNTEAFF. CDR3 coding DNA: TGTGCCACCAGTGCCGGGGACAGTATGAACACTGAAGCTTTCTTT. The J gene is TRBJ1-1, the V gene TRBV24-1, with 7 bases identical to TRBD1. Germline CDR1 reads KGHDR; CDR2 reads SFDVKD. The CDR3 spans 15 residues. The junction had 5 bases not matched to a gene; V was cut back by 5 bases and J by 0 bases.

The V and J genes are TRBV11-2 and TRBJ2-7, with D possibly being TRBD2 (7 bases). Looked up from germline, CDR1 is SGHAT and CDR2 is FQNNGV. Trimming pared 6 bases from V and 0 bases from J, leaving 18 bases between. The length of the CDR3 is 16 residues. As DNA, the CDR3 is TGTGCCAGCAGATCGTTGGGGGGGCGTACCTCCTACGAGCAGTACTTC. It encodes CASRSLGGRTSYEQYF.

This clone appeared a few times. The V gene is TRBV7-2, the J gene TRBJ1-2; D may be TRBD1 (6 bases). V shed 5 bases and J shed 10 bases, with 14 bases lying between them. The CDR3 is made up of 12 amino acids. The V gene's germline CDR1 is SGHTA and CDR2 FQGNSA. CDR3 region: CASSPSGQSYTF. DNA for the CDR3: TGTGCCAGCAGCCCCTCCGGACAGTCCTACACCTTC.

The CDR3 loop is CASRIDRAVLDMNTEAFF. CDR3 DNA: TGTGCCAGCAGGATAGACAGGGCCGTATTGGACATGAACACTGAAGCTTTCTTT. V gene TRBV28 combines with J gene TRBJ1-1; 7 bases align to TRBD1. Germline lookup yields CDR1 MDHEN and CDR2 SYDVKM. Trimming at V came to 6 bases and at J to 0 bases, leaving 16 bases not matched to a gene. This CDR3 has 18 amino acids.

The V and J genes are TRBV7-8 and TRBJ1-2; 9 bases line up with TRBD1. Per germline, CDR1 SGHVS and CDR2 FQNEAQ. CDR3 length: 14 residues. J gave up 8 bases and V 1 base, and 5 bases lay outside the gene matches. CDR3 DNA sequence: TGTGCCAGCAGCTTAGGGCGGACAGGGGAGGGCTACACCTTC. It encodes CASSLGRTGEGYTF.

The J gene is TRBJ2-2, the V gene TRBV30; D is perhaps TRBD2 (5 bases). Germline CDR1 is GTSNPN and CDR2 is SVGIG (reference sequence). This CDR3 has 14 residues. The ends were cut back, 0 bases at V and 6 bases at J, with 11 bases in the middle. CDR3 sequence (DNA): TGTGCCTGGAGTGTACTCGCGGAGGCCGGGGAGCTGTTTTTT. It is translated as CAWSVLAEAGELFF.

The chain recombines TRBV5-6 with TRBJ2-7; D is perhaps TRBD1 (5 bases). Trimming left V 5 bases short and J 4 bases short, with 16 bases between. Germline V gives CDR1 SGHDT, CDR2 YYEEEE. This CDR3 spans 14 amino acids. CDR3 sequence (DNA): TGTGCCAGCAGTCTGGACACGAACGATTACGAGCAGTACTTC. Amino acid sequence: CASSLDTNDYEQYF.

This clone occurred once. J is TRBJ2-2 and V is TRBV2, with TRBD2 matching 7 bases. The CDR3 extends over 15 amino acids. Germline trimming cut 5 bases from V and 4 bases from J; bases unmatched to any gene: 7. Germline V lookup: CDR1 SNHLY, CDR2 FYNNEI. DNA for the CDR3: TGTGCCAGCAGTCCCCTGGGGGGGAGCACCGGGGAGCTGTTTTTT. This translates into CASSPLGGSTGELFF.

V usage is TRBV24-1 and J usage is TRBJ1-2; 9 bases line up with TRBD1. Per germline, CDR1 KGHDR and CDR2 SFDVKD. The CDR3 covers 16 residues. Trimming took 3 bases from V and 3 from J; bases not matched to a gene: 7. This chain's CDR3 is CATSDSAGTGHYGYTF. The CDR3 DNA follows: TGTGCCACCAGTGATAGCGCCGGGACAGGGCACTATGGCTACACCTTC.

V is TRBV19 and J is TRBJ1-1; D uncertain. With 3 bases removed from V and 1 base from J, the gap between germline ends came to 6 bases. Germline CDR1 is LNHDA and CDR2 is SQIVND (reference sequence). The CDR3 consists of 13 residues. DNA of the CDR3: TGTGCCAGTAGTATTGCGGAGAACACTGAAGCTTTCTTT. Translated, it gives CASSIAENTEAFF.